This entry lists 18 T cell receptor beta chains sequenced from one sample in a study of T cells in Graves' hyperthyroidism and ophthalmopathy. RNA transcripts provided the source from which TCR beta CDR3 regions were amplified. Initially, a first-round RT-PCR of the TCR CDR3 employed the HTBI primer set. TCRdb used MiXCR to reprocess the multiplex PCR reads, holding one entry per CDR3 protein. The sample has about 690,000 distinct CDR3 sequences; around 16% are singletons. The sequencing input was blood. The receptors here all came from a man between 50 and 59 years old with Graves' hyperthyroidism.

This clonotype showed up just a few times. The chain carries TRBV10-3 and TRBJ1-2; D remains ambiguous. The CDR3 consists of 14 residues. Trimming pared 8 bases from V and 10 bases from J, leaving 23 bases between. CDR1 is ENHRY, CDR2 SYGVKD, per germline. CDR3 coding DNA: TGTGCCATCTCTCGCAGCGGGTCCTTAGAGGACTACACCTTC. Residues: CAISRSGSLEDYTF.

This clonotype was recorded many times. The rearrangement links TRBV28 to TRBJ2-2; no clear D. V lost 7 bases and J lost 0, with 9 bases in between. Germline V CDR1 and CDR2: MDHEN, SYDVKM. The CDR3 length is 14 residues. The CDR3 nucleotides read TGTGCCAGCACTTTCAGCGCGAACACCGGGGAGCTGTTTTTT. It translates to CASTFSANTGELFF.

This clonotype has just a few counts. The J gene is TRBJ1-2, the V gene TRBV6-2 or TRBV6-3; unclear D gene. In germline, CDR1 is MNHEY, CDR2 SVGEGT. Trimming pared 0 bases from V and 5 bases from J, leaving 10 bases between. CDR3 length equals 14 residues. The CDR3, as DNA: TGTGCCAGCAGTTACTCTCAGCTTGAGTATGGCTACACCTTC. Translating it yields CASSYSQLEYGYTF.

This clonotype occurred many times. This rearrangement joins TRBV14 to TRBJ2-1; 9 positions agree with TRBD2. The CDR3 runs to 16 residues. From germline, CDR1 is SGHDN and CDR2 FVKESK. Losses at the gene ends were 0 bases for V and 5 bases for J; bases not matched to a gene: 5. CDR3 residues: CASSQDRLAGHNEQFF. CDR3 DNA sequence: TGTGCCAGCAGCCAAGATAGGCTAGCGGGGCACAATGAGCAGTTCTTC.

A few counts support this clonotype. The rearrangement uses TRBV9 and TRBJ2-5, with 11 bases matching TRBD2. The ends lost 4 bases at V and 5 bases at J; junction bases unmatched: 10. In germline, CDR1 is SGDLS, CDR2 YYNGEE. CDR3 size: 16 residues. The CDR3 protein is CASSPGSGRALETQYF. The CDR3, as DNA: TGTGCCAGCAGCCCCGGTAGCGGGAGGGCCTTGGAGACCCAGTACTTC.

The V and J genes are TRBV5-1 and TRBJ2-7; 11 bases align to TRBD2. CDR1 is SGHRS and CDR2 is YFSETQ in the germline V gene. Trimming cost V 1 base and J 6 bases; bases outside gene matches: 12. This CDR3 is 17 amino acids long. For the CDR3, the DNA is TGCGCCAGCAGCTTGAGGGTAGCGGGAGGGCCGGTCGGCGAGCAGTACTTC. The encoded protein is CASSLRVAGGPVGEQYF.

This clonotype has ten or more counts. This chain links TRBV20-1 with TRBJ1-1, with D unresolved. V was shortened by 0 bases and J by 4 bases, with 12 bases between the two germline ends. CDR1 is DFQATT, CDR2 SNEGSKA, per germline (reference sequence). This CDR3 region has 14 residues. CDR3 region: CSARDPGVRTEAFF. The CDR3 DNA follows: TGCAGTGCTAGAGATCCCGGGGTCCGCACTGAAGCTTTCTTT.

This clonotype was counted ten times or more. This chain connects TRBV10-3 to TRBJ2-7; 11 bases map to TRBD1. The CDR3 runs to 13 residues. Germline V CDR1 and CDR2: ENHRY, SYGVKD. Trimming took 4 bases from V and 5 from J; bases not matched to a gene: 1. CDR3: CAISGTGGNEQYF. CDR3 sequence (DNA): TGTGCCATCAGTGGGACAGGGGGCAACGAGCAGTACTTC.

The rearrangement uses TRBV24-1 and TRBJ1-2; a weak D match, TRBD1 (6 bases). V shed 4 bases and J shed 8 bases, with 19 bases lying between them. This CDR3 has 15 amino acids. From germline, CDR1 is KGHDR and CDR2 SFDVKD. This chain's CDR3 is CATSEATGTTPGYTF. In nucleotides, the CDR3 is TGTGCCACCAGTGAGGCTACCGGGACAACGCCCGGCTACACCTTC.

This clonotype was detected many times. CDR3 DNA: TGTGCCAGCAGCTTACCCCGGGACAGGGAGAACACCGGGGAGCTGTTTTTT. It encodes CASSLPRDRENTGELFF. The chain recombines TRBV7-2 with TRBJ2-2; the match to TRBD1 covers 9 bases. V was pared by 2 bases and J by 1 base, with 5 bases of the junction left unmatched. The CDR3 runs to 17 residues. Germline CDR1 is SGHTA and CDR2 is FQGNSA. Full variable domain (outside the CDR3, taken from reference TRBV7-2 and TRBJ2-2): GAGVSQSPSNKVTEKGKDVELRCDPISGHTALYWYRQSLGQGLEFLIYFQGNSAPDKSGLPSDRFSAERTGGSVSTLTIQRTQQEDSAVYLCASSLPRDRENTGELFFGEGSRLTVL.

This chain uses TRBV27 with TRBJ2-6; 7 bases map to TRBD1. Germline V gene sequence: CDR1 MNHEY, CDR2 SMNVEV (reference sequence). The CDR3 spans 16 residues. The ends lost 6 bases at V and 1 base at J; junction bases unmatched: 6. CDR3 in amino acids: CASSRQGQSGANVLTF. The CDR3 coding sequence is TGTGCCAGCAGCCGACAGGGTCAGTCTGGGGCCAACGTCCTGACTTTC. The full variable domain, completed using reference TRBV27 and TRBJ2-6, is EAQVTQNPRYLITVTGKKLTVTCSQNMNHEYMSWYRQDPGLGLRQIYYSMNVEVTDKGDVPEGYKVSRKEKRNFPLILESPSPNQTSLYFCASSRQGQSGANVLTFGAGSRLTVL.

This clonotype has ten or more counts. This chain connects TRBV6-6 to TRBJ2-5, with a weak D call TRBD2 (5 bases). Germline CDR1 reads MNHNY; CDR2 reads SVGAGI (reference sequence). This CDR3 spans 15 amino acids. The V end lost 0 bases, the J end lost 5 bases, and 13 bases lay between the germline ends. The CDR3: CASSYSGLASETQYF. In DNA, the CDR3 is TGTGCCAGCAGTTACTCGGGTCTAGCTAGTGAGACCCAGTACTTC.

This clonotype showed up just a few times. CDR3 protein: CASLPTAGETQYF. As DNA, the CDR3 is TGTGCCAGCTTGCCCACAGCGGGAGAGACCCAGTACTTC. The rearrangement uses TRBV2 and TRBJ2-5, with D perhaps matching TRBD2 (6 bases). The V end was cut by 8 bases, the J end by 4 bases, with 14 bases between. Germline V gene data show CDR1 as SNHLY and CDR2 as FYNNEI. This CDR3 comprises 13 residues.

Ten or more counts support this clonotype. The chain has TRBV7-9 and TRBJ2-7; D remains ambiguous. V was pared by 7 bases and J by 1 base, with 8 bases between. Germline V gives CDR1 SEHNR, CDR2 FQNEAQ (reference sequence). The CDR3 runs to 12 residues. The CDR3 nucleotides are TGTGCCAGCAACCCGCCTTCCTACGAGCAGTACTTC. It specifies CASNPPSYEQYF. Drawing the rest from reference TRBV7-9 and TRBJ2-7, the complete variable domain is DTGVSQNPRHKITKRGQNVTFRCDPISEHNRLYWYRQTLGQGPEFLTYFQNEAQLEKSRLLSDRFSAERPKGSFSTLEIQRTEQGDSAMYLCASNPPSYEQYFGPGTRLTVT.

The V and J genes are TRBV19 and TRBJ1-4; D remains ambiguous. V was shortened by 7 bases and J by 8 bases, with 14 bases between the two germline ends. CDR3 size: 13 residues. In germline, CDR1 is LNHDA, CDR2 SQIVND (reference sequence). CDR3 protein: CASTARRGEKLFF. The CDR3 nucleotides are TGTGCCAGTACAGCCCGACGAGGAGAAAAACTGTTTTTT.

This clonotype has just a few counts. The rearrangement joins TRBV20-1 to TRBJ2-1, with TRBD2 matching 13 bases. Looked up from germline, CDR1 is DFQATT and CDR2 is SNEGSKA (reference sequence). The CDR3 spans 14 residues. Germline trimming cut 6 bases from V and 5 bases from J; bases unmatched to any gene: 4. CDR3 nucleotide sequence: TGCAGTGCCACCGGACTAGCGGGAGACAATGAGCAGTTCTTC. Translating it yields CSATGLAGDNEQFF.

On this clonotype itself: It may be a read error: a sequence one base away is much more abundant. This rearrangement joins TRBV12-3 or TRBV12-4 to TRBJ1-5; TRBD1 is a possible D gene (5 bases). The CDR3 contains 13 residues. V gave up 6 bases and J gave up 4 bases, with 10 bases separating them. Here the CDR3 reads CASRGGWNQPQHF. CDR3 in DNA: TGTGCCAGCAGGGGGGGATGGAATCAGCCCCAGCATTTT.

As concerns this clonotype: Given a much more abundant clone one base away, this may be a read error. V is TRBV3-1 and J is TRBJ1-4; TRBD1 is a possible D gene (5 bases). The ends were cut back, 0 bases at V and 10 bases at J, with 15 bases in the middle. In germline, CDR1 is LGHDT, CDR2 YNNKEL (reference sequence). The CDR3 contains 15 residues. The CDR3: CASSQDGTWDGKLFF. The CDR3 DNA follows: TGTGCCAGCAGCCAAGATGGGACGTGGGATGGAAAACTGTTTTTT.